This T cell receptor beta chain derives from a study of blood T cells in healthy people across ages. Using a J-beta primer mix together with a sample-barcoded 5' primer, a second PCR was run for roughly 7 to 12 cycles. Every molecule of cDNA carried a tag from a template-switch adaptor with 12 random nucleotides. TCRdb reanalysed the 5' RACE reads using MiXCR and keeps one entry per CDR3 protein. This table holds 800,000 or so distinct CDR3 sequences, 20% to 30% found once. Trimming took off 4 bases at V and 0 bases at J, with 16 bases between the two ends. Germline V gene lookup returns CDR1 SGHVS and CDR2 FNYEAQ. This CDR3 region has 16 residues. There are a few counts of this clonotype. These data were also reused for a study on T cells of mothers and their children. As reported in that work: Study donors consisted of three healthy Caucasian mothers and their six children. Related and unrelated pairs show TCR recombination output that thymic selection shapes similarly.

The V gene is TRBV7-6, the J gene TRBJ2-7; D possibly uses TRBD1 or TRBD2 (6 bases each). The TCR originated in a boy aged 5-17 years in good health. The specimen was blood. The CDR3 DNA reads as TGTGCCAGCAGCTCAAAGAGGGGGGCAAACTCCTACGAGCAGTACTTC. It encodes CASSSKRGANSYEQYF.